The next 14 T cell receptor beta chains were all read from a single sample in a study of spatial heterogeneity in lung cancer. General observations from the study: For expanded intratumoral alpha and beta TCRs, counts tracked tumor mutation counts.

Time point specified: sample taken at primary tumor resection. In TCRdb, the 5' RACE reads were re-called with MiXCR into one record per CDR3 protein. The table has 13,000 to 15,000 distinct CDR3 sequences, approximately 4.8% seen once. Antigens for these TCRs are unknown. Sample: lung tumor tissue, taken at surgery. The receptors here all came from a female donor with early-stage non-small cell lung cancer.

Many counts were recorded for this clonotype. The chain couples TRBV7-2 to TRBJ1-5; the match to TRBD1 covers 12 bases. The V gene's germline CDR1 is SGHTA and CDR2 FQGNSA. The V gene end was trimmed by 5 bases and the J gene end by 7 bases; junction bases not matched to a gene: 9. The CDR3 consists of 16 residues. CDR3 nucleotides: TGTGCCAGCAGCATCGCCGGGACAGGGGGCGTACAGCCCCAGCATTTT. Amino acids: CASSIAGTGGVQPQHF.

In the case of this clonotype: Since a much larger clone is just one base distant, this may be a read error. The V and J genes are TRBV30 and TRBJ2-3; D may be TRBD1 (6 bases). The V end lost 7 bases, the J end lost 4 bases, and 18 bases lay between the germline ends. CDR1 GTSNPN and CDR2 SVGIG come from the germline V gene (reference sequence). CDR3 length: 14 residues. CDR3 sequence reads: CAFATGITADTQYF. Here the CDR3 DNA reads TGTGCCTTCGCCACAGGGATTACGGCAGATACGCAGTATTTT.

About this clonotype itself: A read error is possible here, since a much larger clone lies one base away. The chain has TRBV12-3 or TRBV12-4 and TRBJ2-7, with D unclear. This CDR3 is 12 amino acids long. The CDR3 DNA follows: TGTGCCAGCAGTCCCGGAAACTACGAGGAGTACTTC. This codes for CASSPGNYEEYF.

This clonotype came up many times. CDR3 loop: CASSRVGGGRRGGYTF. DNA for the CDR3: TGTGCCAGCAGCCGAGTGGGAGGGGGCCGACGGGGAGGCTACACCTTC. The genes are TRBV7-9 and TRBJ1-2, with 7 positions matching TRBD1. Germline CDR1 and CDR2: SEHNR and FQNEAQ (reference sequence). The CDR3 length is 16 residues. The junction had 17 bases not matched to a gene; V was cut back by 5 bases and J by 8 bases.

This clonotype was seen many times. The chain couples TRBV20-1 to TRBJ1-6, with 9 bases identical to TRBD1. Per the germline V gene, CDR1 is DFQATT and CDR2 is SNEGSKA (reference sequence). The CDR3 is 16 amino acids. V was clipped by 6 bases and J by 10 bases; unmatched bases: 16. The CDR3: CSAPLPGQGTGSPLHF. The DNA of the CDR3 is TGCAGTGCCCCTTTACCGGGACAGGGAACGGGATCACCCCTCCACTTT.

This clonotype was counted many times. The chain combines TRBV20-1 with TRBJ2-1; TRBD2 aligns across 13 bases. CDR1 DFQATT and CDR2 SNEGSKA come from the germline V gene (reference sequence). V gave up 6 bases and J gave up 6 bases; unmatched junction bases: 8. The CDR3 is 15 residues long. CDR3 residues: CSAWKGLAGSNEQFF. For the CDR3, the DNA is TGCAGTGCCTGGAAGGGACTAGCGGGGTCCAATGAGCAGTTCTTC.

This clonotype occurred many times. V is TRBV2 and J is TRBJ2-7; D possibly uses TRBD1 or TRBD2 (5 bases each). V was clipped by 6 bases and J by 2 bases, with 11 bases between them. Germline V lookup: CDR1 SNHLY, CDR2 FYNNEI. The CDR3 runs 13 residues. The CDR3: CASRGDGPYEQYF. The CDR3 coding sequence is TGTGCCAGCAGGGGGGACGGTCCCTACGAGCAGTACTTC.

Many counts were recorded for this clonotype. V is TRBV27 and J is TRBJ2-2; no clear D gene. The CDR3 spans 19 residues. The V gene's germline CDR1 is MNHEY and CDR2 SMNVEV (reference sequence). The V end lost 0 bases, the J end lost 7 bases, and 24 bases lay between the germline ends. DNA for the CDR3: TGTGCCAGCAGTTTATCGATAGATTTGGGTTTGGGCGAGGTCGGGGAGCTGTTTTTT. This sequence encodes CASSLSIDLGLGEVGELFF.

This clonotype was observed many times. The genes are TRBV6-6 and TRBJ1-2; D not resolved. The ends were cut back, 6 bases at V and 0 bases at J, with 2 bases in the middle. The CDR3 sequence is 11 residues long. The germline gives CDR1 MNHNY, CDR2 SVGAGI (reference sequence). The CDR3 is CASRANYGYTF. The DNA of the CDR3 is TGTGCCAGCAGAGCTAACTATGGCTACACCTTC.

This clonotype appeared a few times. CDR3 in amino acids: CASSRNRGRGDYPTEAFF. CDR3 sequence (DNA): TGTGCCAGCAGCCGTAACAGGGGGCGCGGAGACTATCCCACTGAAGCTTTCTTT. The chain employs TRBV7-8 and TRBJ1-1; 9 bases map to TRBD1. This CDR3 has 18 amino acids. V was pared by 5 bases and J by 4 bases, with 17 bases of the junction left unmatched. The germline V gene has CDR1 SGHVS and CDR2 FQNEAQ.

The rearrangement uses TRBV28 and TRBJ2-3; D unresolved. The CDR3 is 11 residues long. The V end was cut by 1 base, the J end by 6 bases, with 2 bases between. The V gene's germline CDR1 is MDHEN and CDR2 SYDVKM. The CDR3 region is CASSLLDTQYF. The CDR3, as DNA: TGTGCCAGCAGTTTATTGGATACGCAGTATTTT.

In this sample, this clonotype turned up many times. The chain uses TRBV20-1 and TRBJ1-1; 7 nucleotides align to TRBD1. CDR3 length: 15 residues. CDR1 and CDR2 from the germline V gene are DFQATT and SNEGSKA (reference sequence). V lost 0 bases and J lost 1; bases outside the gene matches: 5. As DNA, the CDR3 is TGCAGTGCTAGAGATTCGGGACAGCCGAACACTGAAGCTTTCTTT. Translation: CSARDSGQPNTEAFF.

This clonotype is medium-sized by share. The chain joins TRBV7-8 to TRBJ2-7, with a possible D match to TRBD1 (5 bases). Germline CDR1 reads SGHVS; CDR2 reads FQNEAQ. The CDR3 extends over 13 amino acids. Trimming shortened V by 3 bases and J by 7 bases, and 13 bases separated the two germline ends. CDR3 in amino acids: CASSLPGLGEQYF. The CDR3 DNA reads TGTGCCAGCAGCTTGCCAGGGCTCGGAGAGCAGTACTTC.

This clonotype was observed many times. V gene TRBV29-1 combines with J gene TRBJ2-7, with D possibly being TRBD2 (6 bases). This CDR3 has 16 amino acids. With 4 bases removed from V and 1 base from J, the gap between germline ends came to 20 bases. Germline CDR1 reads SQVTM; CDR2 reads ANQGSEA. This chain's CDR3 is CSVAGGTADDSYEQYF. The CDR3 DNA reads TGCAGCGTTGCTGGGGGGACGGCCGACGATTCCTACGAGCAGTACTTC.